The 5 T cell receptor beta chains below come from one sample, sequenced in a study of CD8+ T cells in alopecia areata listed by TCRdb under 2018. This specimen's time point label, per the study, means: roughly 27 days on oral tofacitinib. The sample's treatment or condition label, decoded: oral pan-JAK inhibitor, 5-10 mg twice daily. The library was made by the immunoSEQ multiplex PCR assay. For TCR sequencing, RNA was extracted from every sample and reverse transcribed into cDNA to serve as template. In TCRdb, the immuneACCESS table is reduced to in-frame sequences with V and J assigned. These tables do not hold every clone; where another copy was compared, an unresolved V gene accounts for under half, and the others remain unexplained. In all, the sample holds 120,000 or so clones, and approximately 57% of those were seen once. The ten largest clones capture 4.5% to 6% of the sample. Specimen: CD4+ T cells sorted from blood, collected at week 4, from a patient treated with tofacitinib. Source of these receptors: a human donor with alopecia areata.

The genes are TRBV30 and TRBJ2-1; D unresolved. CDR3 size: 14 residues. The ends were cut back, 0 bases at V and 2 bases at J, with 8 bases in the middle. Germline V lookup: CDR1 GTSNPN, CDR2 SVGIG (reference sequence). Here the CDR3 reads CAWSVLSPYNEQFF. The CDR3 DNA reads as TGTGCCTGGAGTGTACTCTCTCCCTACAATGAGCAGTTCTTC.

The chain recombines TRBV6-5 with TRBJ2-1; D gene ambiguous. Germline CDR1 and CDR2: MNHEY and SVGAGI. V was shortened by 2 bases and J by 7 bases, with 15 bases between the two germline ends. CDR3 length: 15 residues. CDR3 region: CASSYLASALNEQFF. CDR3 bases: TGTGCCAGCAGTTACCTCGCTTCGGCCTTGAATGAGCAGTTCTTC.

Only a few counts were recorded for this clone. The CDR3 loop is CASSLESTLNQPQHF. The CDR3 coding sequence is TGTGCCAGCAGCTTAGAGAGCACCTTAAATCAGCCCCAGCATTTT. This chain links TRBV7-2 with TRBJ1-5, with D hard to call. The CDR3 consists of 15 residues. The V end lost 1 base, the J end lost 4 bases, and 11 bases lay between the germline ends. Germline CDR1 reads SGHTA; CDR2 reads FQGNSA.

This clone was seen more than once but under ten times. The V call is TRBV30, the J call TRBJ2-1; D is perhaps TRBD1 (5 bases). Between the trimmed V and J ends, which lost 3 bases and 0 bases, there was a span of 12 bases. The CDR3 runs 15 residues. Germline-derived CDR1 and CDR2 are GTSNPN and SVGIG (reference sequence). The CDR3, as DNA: TGTGCCTGGAGACTGACAGCGAGCTCCTACAATGAGCAGTTCTTC. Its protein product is CAWRLTASSYNEQFF.

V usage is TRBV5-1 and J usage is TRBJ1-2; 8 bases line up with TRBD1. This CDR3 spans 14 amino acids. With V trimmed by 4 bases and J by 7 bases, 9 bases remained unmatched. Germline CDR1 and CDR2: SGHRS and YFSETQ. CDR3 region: CASSPGQGRGGYTF. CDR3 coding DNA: TGCGCCAGCAGCCCCGGACAGGGCCGTGGTGGCTACACCTTC.